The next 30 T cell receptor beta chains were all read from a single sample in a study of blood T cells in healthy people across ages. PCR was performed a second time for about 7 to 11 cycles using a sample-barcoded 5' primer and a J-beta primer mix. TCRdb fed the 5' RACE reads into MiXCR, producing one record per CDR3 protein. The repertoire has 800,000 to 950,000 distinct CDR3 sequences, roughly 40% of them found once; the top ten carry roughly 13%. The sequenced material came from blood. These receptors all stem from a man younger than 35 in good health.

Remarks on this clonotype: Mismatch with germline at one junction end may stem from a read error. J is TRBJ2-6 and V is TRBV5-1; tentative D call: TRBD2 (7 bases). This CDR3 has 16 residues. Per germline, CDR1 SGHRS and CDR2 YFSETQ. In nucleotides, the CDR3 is TGCGCCAGCAGCTTTCGCGGGGGCGCTGGGGCCAACGTCCCGACTTTC. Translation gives CASSFRGGAGANVPTF.

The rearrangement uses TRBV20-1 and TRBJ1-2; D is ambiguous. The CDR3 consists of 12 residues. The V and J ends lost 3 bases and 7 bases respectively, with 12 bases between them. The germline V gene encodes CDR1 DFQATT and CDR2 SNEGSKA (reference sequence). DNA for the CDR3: TGCAGTGCTAGGGAGGATCGCTGTGGCTACACCTTC. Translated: CSAREDRCGYTF.

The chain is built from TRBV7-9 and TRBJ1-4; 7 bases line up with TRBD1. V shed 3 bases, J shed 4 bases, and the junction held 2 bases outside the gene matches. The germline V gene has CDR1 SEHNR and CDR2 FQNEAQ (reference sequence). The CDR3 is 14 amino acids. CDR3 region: CASSFGQDNEKLFF. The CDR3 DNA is TGTGCCAGCAGCTTCGGACAGGATAATGAAAAACTGTTTTTT.

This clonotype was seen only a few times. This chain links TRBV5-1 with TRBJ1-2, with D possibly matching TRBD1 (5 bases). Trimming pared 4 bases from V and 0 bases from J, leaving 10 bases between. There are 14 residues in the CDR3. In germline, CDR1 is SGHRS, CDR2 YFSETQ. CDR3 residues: CASSTGTPNYGYTF. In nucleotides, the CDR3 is TGCGCCAGCAGCACCGGGACGCCTAACTATGGCTACACCTTC.

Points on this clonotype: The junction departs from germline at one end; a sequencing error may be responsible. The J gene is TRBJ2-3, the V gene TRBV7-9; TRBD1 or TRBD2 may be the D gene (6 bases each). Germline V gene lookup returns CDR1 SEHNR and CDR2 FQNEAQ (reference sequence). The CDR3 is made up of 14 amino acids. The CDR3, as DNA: TGTGCCGGCAGCCCTAGGGGGGGCACAGATACGCAGTATTTT. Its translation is CAGSPRGGTDTQYF.

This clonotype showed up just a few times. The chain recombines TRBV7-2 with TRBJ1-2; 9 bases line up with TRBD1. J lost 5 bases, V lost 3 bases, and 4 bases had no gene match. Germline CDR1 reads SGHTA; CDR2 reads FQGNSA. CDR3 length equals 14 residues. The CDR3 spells CASSFRDRVYGYTF. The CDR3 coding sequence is TGTGCCAGCAGCTTCCGGGACAGGGTTTATGGCTACACCTTC.

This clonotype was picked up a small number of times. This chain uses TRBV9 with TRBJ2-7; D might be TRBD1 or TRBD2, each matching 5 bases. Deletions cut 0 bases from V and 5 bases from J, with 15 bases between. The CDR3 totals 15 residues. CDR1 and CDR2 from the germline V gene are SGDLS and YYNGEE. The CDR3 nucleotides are TGTGCCAGCAGCGTAGGAAGGGTAGGGACCCACGAGCAGTACTTC. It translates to CASSVGRVGTHEQYF.

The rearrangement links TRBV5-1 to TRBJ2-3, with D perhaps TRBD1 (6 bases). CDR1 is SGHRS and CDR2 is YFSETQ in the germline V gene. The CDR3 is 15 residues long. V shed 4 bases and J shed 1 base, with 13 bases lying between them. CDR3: CASSTSGERTDTQYF. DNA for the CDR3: TGCGCCAGCAGCACCTCAGGGGAACGCACAGATACGCAGTATTTT.

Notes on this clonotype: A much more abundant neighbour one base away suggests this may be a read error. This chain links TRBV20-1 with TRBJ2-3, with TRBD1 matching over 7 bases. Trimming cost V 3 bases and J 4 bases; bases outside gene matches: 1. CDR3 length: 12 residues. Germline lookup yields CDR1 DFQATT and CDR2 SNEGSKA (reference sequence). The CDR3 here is CSARQGADTQYF. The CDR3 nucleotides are TGCAGTGCTAGGCAGGGGGCAGATACGCAGTATTTT.

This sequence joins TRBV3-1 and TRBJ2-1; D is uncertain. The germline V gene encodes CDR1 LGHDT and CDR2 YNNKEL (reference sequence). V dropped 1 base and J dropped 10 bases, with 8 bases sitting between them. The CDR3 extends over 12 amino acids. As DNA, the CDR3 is TGTGCCAGCAGCCAAGGCGAGGCGGAGCAGTTCTTC. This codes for CASSQGEAEQFF.

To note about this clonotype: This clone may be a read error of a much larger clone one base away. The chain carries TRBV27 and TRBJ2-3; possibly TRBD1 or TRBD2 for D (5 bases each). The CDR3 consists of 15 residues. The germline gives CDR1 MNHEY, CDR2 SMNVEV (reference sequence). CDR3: CASSMGSRGAETQYF. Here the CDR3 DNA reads TGTGCCAGCAGTATGGGATCCCGAGGGGCAGAGACGCAGTATTTT.

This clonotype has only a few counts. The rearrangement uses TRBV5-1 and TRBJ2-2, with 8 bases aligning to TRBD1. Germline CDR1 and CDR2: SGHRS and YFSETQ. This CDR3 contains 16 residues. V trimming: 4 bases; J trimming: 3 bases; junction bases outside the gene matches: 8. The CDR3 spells CASSDGTGLHTGELFF. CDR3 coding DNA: TGCGCCAGCAGCGATGGGACAGGACTTCACACCGGGGAGCTGTTTTTT.

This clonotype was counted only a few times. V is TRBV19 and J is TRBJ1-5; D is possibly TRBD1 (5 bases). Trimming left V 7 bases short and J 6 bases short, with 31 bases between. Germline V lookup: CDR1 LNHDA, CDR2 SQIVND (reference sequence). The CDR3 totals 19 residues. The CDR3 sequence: CASTARPMYRQRFVQPQHF. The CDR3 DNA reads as TGTGCCAGTACCGCTAGGCCAATGTACAGGCAACGGTTCGTTCAGCCCCAGCATTTT.

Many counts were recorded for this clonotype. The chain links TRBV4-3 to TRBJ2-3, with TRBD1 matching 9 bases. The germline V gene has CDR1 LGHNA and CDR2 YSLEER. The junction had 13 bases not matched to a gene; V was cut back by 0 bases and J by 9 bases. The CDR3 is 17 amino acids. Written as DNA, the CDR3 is TGCGCCAGCAGCCAAGACGGGACCGGGACAGGGATAGGAACGCAGTATTTT. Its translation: CASSQDGTGTGIGTQYF.

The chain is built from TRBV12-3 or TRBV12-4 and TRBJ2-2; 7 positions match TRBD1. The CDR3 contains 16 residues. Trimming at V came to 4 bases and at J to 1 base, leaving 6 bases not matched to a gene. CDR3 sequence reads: CASSYRGQGNTGELFF. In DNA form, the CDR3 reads TGTGCCAGCAGTTATAGGGGGCAGGGGAACACCGGGGAGCTGTTTTTT.

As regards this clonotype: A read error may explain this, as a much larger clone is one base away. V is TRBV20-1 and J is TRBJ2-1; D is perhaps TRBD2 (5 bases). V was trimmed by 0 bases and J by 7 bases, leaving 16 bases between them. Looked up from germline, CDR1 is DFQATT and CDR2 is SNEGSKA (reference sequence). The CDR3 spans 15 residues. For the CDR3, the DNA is TGCAGTGCTAGAGATAGGCGAGCAGGAGGAAATGAGCAGTTCTTC. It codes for CSARDRRAGGNEQFF.

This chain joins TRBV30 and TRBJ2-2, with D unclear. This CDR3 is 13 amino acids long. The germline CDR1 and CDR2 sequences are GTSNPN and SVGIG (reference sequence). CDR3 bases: TGTGCAGGCGACCTAACGAACACCGGGGAGCTGTTTTTT. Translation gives CAGDLTNTGELFF.

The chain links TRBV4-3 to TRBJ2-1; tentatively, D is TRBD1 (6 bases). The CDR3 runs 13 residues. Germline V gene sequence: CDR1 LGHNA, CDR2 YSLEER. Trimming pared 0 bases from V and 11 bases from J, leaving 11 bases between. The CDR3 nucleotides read TGCGCCAGCAGCCAAGATCCCACAGGGCAGCAGTTCTTC. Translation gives CASSQDPTGQQFF.

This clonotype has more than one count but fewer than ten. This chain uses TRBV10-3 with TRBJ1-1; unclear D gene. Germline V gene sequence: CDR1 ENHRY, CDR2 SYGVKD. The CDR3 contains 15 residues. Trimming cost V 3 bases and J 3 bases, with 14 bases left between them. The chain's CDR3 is CAISDQQRTHTEAFF. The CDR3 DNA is TGTGCCATCAGTGACCAACAACGAACCCACACTGAAGCTTTCTTT.

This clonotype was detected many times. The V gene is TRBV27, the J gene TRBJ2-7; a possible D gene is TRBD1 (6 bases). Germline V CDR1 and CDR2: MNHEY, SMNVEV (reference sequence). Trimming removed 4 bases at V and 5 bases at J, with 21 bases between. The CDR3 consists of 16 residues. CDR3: CASSYLRGQGVHEQYF. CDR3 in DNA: TGTGCCAGCAGTTACCTTAGGGGACAAGGGGTCCACGAGCAGTACTTC.

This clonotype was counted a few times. CDR3 protein: CASSLSQALAGGDEQFF. In DNA form, the CDR3 reads TGTGCCAGCAGCTTATCTCAGGCCCTAGCGGGGGGAGATGAGCAGTTCTTC. The rearrangement links TRBV7-2 to TRBJ2-1, with 11 bases aligning to TRBD2. V lost 2 bases to trimming and J lost 8 bases; unmatched junction nucleotides: 11. Germline loops: CDR1 SGHTA, CDR2 FQGNSA. The CDR3 is 17 amino acids.

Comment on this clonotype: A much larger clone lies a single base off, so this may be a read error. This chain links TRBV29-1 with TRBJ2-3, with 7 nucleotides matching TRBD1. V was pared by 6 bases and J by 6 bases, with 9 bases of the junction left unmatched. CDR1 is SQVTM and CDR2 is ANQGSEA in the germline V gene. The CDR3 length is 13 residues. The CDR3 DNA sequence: TGCAGCGTGAATGCAGAACAGGGGGATACGCAGTATTTT. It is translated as CSVNAEQGDTQYF.

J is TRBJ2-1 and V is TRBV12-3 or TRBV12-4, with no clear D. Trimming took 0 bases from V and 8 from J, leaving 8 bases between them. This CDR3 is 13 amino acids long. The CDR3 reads CASSLAASHEQFF. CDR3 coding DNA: TGTGCCAGCAGTTTAGCCGCTAGTCATGAGCAGTTCTTC.

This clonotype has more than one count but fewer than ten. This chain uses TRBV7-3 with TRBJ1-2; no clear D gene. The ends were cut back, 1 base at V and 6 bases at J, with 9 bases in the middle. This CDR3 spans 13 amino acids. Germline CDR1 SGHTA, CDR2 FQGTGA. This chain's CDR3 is CASSLSQDNGYTF. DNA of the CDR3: TGTGCCAGCAGCTTAAGCCAGGATAATGGCTACACCTTC.

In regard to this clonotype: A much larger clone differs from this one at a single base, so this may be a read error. CDR3: CAGSPDTSYEQYF. The CDR3 nucleotides are TGTGCCGGCAGTCCAGACACTTCCTACGAGCAGTACTTC. The chain combines TRBV27 with TRBJ2-4; D uncertain. The J call could be wrong; TRBJ2-7 is a better fit for the DNA end. The CDR3 sequence is 13 residues long. Germline CDR1 is MNHEY and CDR2 is SMNVEV (reference sequence).

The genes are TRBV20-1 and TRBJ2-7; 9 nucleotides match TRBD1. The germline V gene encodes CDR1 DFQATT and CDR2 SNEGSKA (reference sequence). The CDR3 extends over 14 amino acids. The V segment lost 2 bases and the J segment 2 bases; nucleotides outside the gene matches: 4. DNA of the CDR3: TGCAGTGCTAGACCGGGACAGGGCCCCTACGAGCAGTACTTC. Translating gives CSARPGQGPYEQYF.

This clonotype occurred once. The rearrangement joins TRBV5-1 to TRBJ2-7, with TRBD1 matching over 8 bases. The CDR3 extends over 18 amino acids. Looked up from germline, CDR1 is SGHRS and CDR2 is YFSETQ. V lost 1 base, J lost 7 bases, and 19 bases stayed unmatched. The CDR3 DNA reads TGCGCCAGCAGCTTGACTCAGGAAGGACAGGGATATGTTAATGAGCAGTACTTC. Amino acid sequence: CASSLTQEGQGYVNEQYF.

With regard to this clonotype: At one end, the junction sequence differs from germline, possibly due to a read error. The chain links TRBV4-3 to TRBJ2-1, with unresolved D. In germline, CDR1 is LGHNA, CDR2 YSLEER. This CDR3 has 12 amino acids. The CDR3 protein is CASNQAVGEQFF. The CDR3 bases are TGCGCCAGCAACCAAGCCGTAGGTGAGCAGTTCTTC.

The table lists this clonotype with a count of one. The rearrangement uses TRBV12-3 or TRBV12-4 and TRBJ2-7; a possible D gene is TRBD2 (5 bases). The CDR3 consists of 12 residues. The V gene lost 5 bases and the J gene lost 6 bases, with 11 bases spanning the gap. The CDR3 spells CASSGGEGEQYF. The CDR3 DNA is TGTGCCAGCAGTGGAGGCGAGGGCGAGCAGTACTTC.

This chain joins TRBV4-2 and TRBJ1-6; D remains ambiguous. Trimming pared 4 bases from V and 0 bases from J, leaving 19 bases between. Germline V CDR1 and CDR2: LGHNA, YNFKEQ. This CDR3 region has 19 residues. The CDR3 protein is CASSLPLTRASSYNSPLHF. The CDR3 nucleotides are TGTGCCAGCAGCCTTCCTCTGACGCGAGCCAGCTCCTATAATTCACCCCTCCACTTT.